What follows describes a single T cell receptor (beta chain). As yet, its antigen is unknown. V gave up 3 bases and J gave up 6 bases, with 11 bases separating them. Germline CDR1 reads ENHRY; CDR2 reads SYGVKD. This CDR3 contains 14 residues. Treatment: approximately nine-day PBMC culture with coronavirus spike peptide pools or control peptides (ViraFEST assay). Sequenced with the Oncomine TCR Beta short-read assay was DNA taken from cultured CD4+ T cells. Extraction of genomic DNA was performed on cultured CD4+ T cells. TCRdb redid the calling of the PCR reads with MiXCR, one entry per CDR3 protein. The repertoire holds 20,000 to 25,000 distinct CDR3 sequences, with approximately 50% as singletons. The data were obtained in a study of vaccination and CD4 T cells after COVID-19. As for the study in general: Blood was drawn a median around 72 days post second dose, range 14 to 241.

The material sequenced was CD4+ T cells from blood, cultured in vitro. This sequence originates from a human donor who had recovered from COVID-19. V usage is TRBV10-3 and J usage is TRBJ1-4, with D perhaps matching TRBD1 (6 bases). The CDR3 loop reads CAISEGGPHEKLFF. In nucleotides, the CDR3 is TGTGCCATCAGTGAAGGGGGACCCCATGAAAAACTGTTTTTT.